Reported below is one TCR beta chain. This sample is part of a study of control samples from healthy donors and cancer patients. Germline lookup yields CDR1 MDHEN and CDR2 SYDVKM. The V segment lost 5 bases and the J segment 7 bases; nucleotides outside the gene matches: 16. The CDR3 length is 16 residues. This table comes from immunoSEQ multiplex PCR, and its TCRdb copy is limited to in-frame clones, with some not included. This sample yields tens of thousands of clones, of which about 88% are seen a single time; about 1.3% belongs to the top ten. This clonotype was obtained from a woman between 50 and 59 years old in good health. This sequence joins TRBV28 and TRBJ2-7; 8 positions match TRBD1. The sequenced material came from blood. The CDR3 nucleotides are TGTGCCAGCAGTCCCCGGACAGGGTCTTTCTTTGAGGAGCAGTACTTC. Its translation is CASSPRTGSFFEEQYF.